Presented here are 12 T cell receptor beta chains from one specimen sequenced in a study of memory CD4+ T cells and cytomegalovirus serostatus. Sequenced by immunoSEQ multiplex PCR; TCRdb stores in-frame clones only, minus some. This table has about 42,000 clones, about 78% appearing once. The sort gate was single viable CD3+CD4+CD8-CD45RO+ cells for memory CD4+ T cells. Input material: memory CD4+ T cells from blood. These receptors all stem from an adult in good health and CMV-seronegative.

In DNA form, the CDR3 reads TGTGCCAGCAGTTTACCCCTGGCCGACTCTGAAAAACTGTTTTTT. Amino acid sequence: CASSLPLADSEKLFF. The chain joins TRBV28 to TRBJ1-4; D gene ambiguous. The V gene lost 2 bases and the J gene lost 7 bases, with 14 bases spanning the gap. This CDR3 region has 15 residues. The germline gives CDR1 MDHEN, CDR2 SYDVKM.

This clone was counted only a few times. The chain is built from TRBV11-2 and TRBJ1-1; D is ambiguous. The CDR3 is made up of 14 amino acids. Deletions cut 6 bases from V and 1 base from J, with 12 bases between. Germline CDR1 is SGHAT and CDR2 is FQNNGV. CDR3 protein: CASRPPRQNTEAFF. The DNA of the CDR3 is TGTGCCAGCAGGCCGCCGCGACAGAACACTGAAGCTTTCTTT.

The V call is TRBV7-6, the J call TRBJ2-7; D ambiguous. The V gene's germline CDR1 is SGHVS and CDR2 FNYEAQ. Trimming took off 0 bases at V and 2 bases at J, with 8 bases between the two ends. The CDR3 length is 14 residues. Here the CDR3 reads CASSLASGPYEQYF. The CDR3 DNA reads as TGTGCCAGCAGCTTAGCGTCCGGTCCCTACGAGCAGTACTTC.

The chain couples TRBV28 to TRBJ1-1, with TRBD1 as a possible D gene (6 bases). This CDR3 is 15 amino acids long. CDR1 and CDR2 (germline): MDHEN, SYDVKM. The ends were cut back, 3 bases at V and 3 bases at J, with 14 bases in the middle. DNA for the CDR3: TGTGCCAGCAGTTTCGTAACAGGGTTCCACACTGAAGCTTTCTTT. Translating gives CASSFVTGFHTEAFF.

This clone is medium-sized in the sample. This rearrangement joins TRBV2 to TRBJ1-5; possibly TRBD1 for D (6 bases). The germline V and J ends were trimmed by 6 bases and 3 bases, with 12 bases remaining between them. CDR1 and CDR2 from the germline V gene are SNHLY and FYNNEI. The CDR3 is 14 amino acids. CDR3 protein: CASRKQGPNQPQHF. CDR3 nucleotides: TGTGCCAGCAGGAAACAGGGTCCCAATCAGCCCCAGCATTTT. Complete variable domain (other parts from reference TRBV2 and TRBJ1-5): EPEVTQTPSHQVTQMGQEVILRCVPISNHLYFYWYRQILGQKVEFLVSFYNNEISEKSEIFDDQFSVERPDGSNFTLKIRSTKLEDSAMYFCASRKQGPNQPQHFGDGTRLSIL.

The rearrangement joins TRBV7-8 to TRBJ1-2; no definite D call. V was shortened by 5 bases and J by 8 bases, with 15 bases between the two germline ends. Per germline, CDR1 SGHVS and CDR2 FQNEAQ. This CDR3 region has 13 residues. In DNA form, the CDR3 reads TGTGCCAGCAGCCCGAGCCGCTCCGGGGGCTACACCTTC. Its protein product is CASSPSRSGGYTF.

The rearrangement joins TRBV5-1 to TRBJ1-2; weak D call: TRBD1 (6 bases). V was clipped by 2 bases and J by 8 bases, with 13 bases between them. CDR3 length equals 13 residues. CDR1 is SGHRS, CDR2 YFSETQ, per germline. The CDR3 loop is CASSLSVQGGYTF. The CDR3 nucleotides are TGCGCCAGCAGCTTAAGTGTACAGGGAGGCTACACCTTC.

There are a few counts of this clone. CDR3: CASSLKGGQGADTQYF. CDR3 DNA: TGTGCCAGCAGCCTGAAAGGGGGACAGGGGGCAGATACGCAGTATTTT. The chain combines TRBV7-8 with TRBJ2-3; 11 nucleotides agree with TRBD1. Germline V gives CDR1 SGHVS, CDR2 FQNEAQ. The CDR3 consists of 16 residues. J lost 4 bases, V lost 5 bases, and 8 bases had no gene match.

This clone has only a few counts. The chain employs TRBV18 and TRBJ1-5; D ambiguous. Germline V gene lookup returns CDR1 KGHSH and CDR2 LQKENI. The CDR3 extends over 14 amino acids. V gave up 5 bases and J gave up 3 bases, with 11 bases separating them. The CDR3 reads CASSKGQVNQPQHF. The DNA for the CDR3 is TGTGCCAGCTCAAAGGGTCAGGTCAATCAGCCCCAGCATTTT.

This clone was detected only a few times. The rearrangement uses TRBV5-1 and TRBJ2-7; TRBD1 matches at 8 bases. Germline trimming cut 2 bases from V and 7 bases from J; bases unmatched to any gene: 5. Germline V gene data show CDR1 as SGHRS and CDR2 as YFSETQ. This CDR3 region has 13 residues. The CDR3 loop is CASSFYRGEEQYF. The CDR3 DNA sequence: TGCGCCAGCAGCTTCTACAGGGGGGAAGAGCAGTACTTC.

This chain links TRBV4-3 with TRBJ1-5; a weak D match, TRBD1 (6 bases). This CDR3 comprises 16 residues. Trimming stripped 0 bases from V and 5 bases from J, with 14 bases between. Germline lookup yields CDR1 LGHNA and CDR2 YSLEER. This CDR3 reads CASSQELGAGDQPQHF. The CDR3 nucleotides are TGCGCCAGCAGCCAAGAGCTGGGGGCAGGGGATCAGCCCCAGCATTTT.

V is TRBV7-3 and J is TRBJ2-3; 13 bases align to TRBD2. J was trimmed by 6 bases and V by 5 bases; bases with no gene match: 8. Germline CDR1 is SGHTA and CDR2 is FQGTGA. This CDR3 has 16 amino acids. The CDR3 bases are TGTGCCAGCAGCCCGATACTAGCGGGGGGGCGGGATACGCAGTATTTT. This gives the protein CASSPILAGGRDTQYF.